One and the same sample provided the 21 T cell receptor beta chains below, sequenced in a study of glioma-infiltrating T cells after dendritic cell vaccination (dated by TCRdb to the mid-2010s). The library was obtained by the immunoSEQ multiplex PCR assay. The clones in this table, taken by TCRdb from immuneACCESS, are in-frame only. Not every clone is retained; where verified, under half of the shortfall comes from an unresolved V gene, and the cause of the rest is unknown. Recorded for this sample are 65,000 to 80,000 clones; around 86% of them occurred a single time. The top ten clonotypes cover roughly 7.7% of the sample. Specimen: blood, collected before dendritic cell vaccination. The receptors shown here come from a human donor with glioblastoma.

The chain recombines TRBV7-2 with TRBJ1-5, with D perhaps matching TRBD1 (5 bases). CDR3 length: 14 residues. V was pared by 2 bases and J by 6 bases, with 11 bases between. CDR1 is SGHTA, CDR2 FQGNSA, per germline. The CDR3 sequence is CASSLLHQGQPQHF. As DNA, the CDR3 is TGTGCCAGCAGCTTACTCCACCAGGGTCAGCCCCAGCATTTT.

V gene TRBV7-6 combines with J gene TRBJ1-2; 7 bases are a match to TRBD1. Looked up from germline, CDR1 is SGHVS and CDR2 is FNYEAQ. The ends lost 5 bases at V and 2 bases at J; junction bases unmatched: 5. This CDR3 has 14 residues. The CDR3 reads CASSGSGGNYGYTF. CDR3 coding DNA: TGTGCCAGCAGCGGGTCAGGGGGGAACTATGGCTACACCTTC.

This clone showed up just a few times. The V call is TRBV5-4, the J call TRBJ1-4, with 8 bases aligning to TRBD1. The ends lost 0 bases at V and 5 bases at J; junction bases unmatched: 3. The CDR3 consists of 15 residues. Germline loops: CDR1 SGHNT, CDR2 YYREEE (reference sequence). This CDR3 reads CASSLGDRPNEKLFF. Here the CDR3 DNA reads TGTGCCAGCAGCTTGGGGGACAGGCCCAATGAAAAACTGTTTTTT.

The chain joins TRBV4-3 to TRBJ1-6, with D perhaps matching TRBD1 (5 bases). The CDR3 sequence is 17 residues long. The V gene's germline CDR1 is LGHNA and CDR2 YSLEER. V was pared by 1 base and J by 0 bases, with 10 bases between. The CDR3 sequence is CASSQGDGSSYNSPLHF. The DNA for the CDR3 is TGCGCCAGCAGCCAAGGGGACGGGAGCTCCTATAATTCACCCCTCCACTTT.

The chain links TRBV6-1 to TRBJ1-6, with D possibly matching TRBD1 (5 bases). Germline V gene lookup returns CDR1 MNHNS and CDR2 SASEGT. V was pared by 0 bases and J by 8 bases, with 11 bases between. CDR3 length equals 15 residues. CDR3 bases: TGTGCCAGCAGTGAAGCGGAAAAGGGGTATTCACCCCTCCACTTT. Encoded protein: CASSEAEKGYSPLHF.

The table lists this clone with a count of one. This chain uses TRBV14 with TRBJ1-4; 8 bases are a match to TRBD1. Germline values: CDR1 SGHDN, CDR2 FVKESK. J was trimmed by 7 bases and V by 4 bases; bases with no gene match: 8. The CDR3 contains 15 residues. For the CDR3, the DNA is TGTGCCAGCAGCCTCCCCAGGGGGCGAGGTGAAAAACTGTTTTTT. As protein: CASSLPRGRGEKLFF.

In this sample, this clone turned up a few times. The chain carries TRBV5-6 and TRBJ1-4, with unresolved D. The V gene lost 0 bases and the J gene lost 0 bases, with 6 bases spanning the gap. Germline CDR1 reads SGHDT; CDR2 reads YYEEEE. The length of the CDR3 is 15 residues. The CDR3 protein is CASSLAGATNEKLFF. The CDR3 DNA is TGTGCCAGCAGCTTGGCAGGTGCAACTAATGAAAAACTGTTTTTT.

The chain links TRBV2 to TRBJ2-7, with D possibly TRBD2 on 7 matching bases. V lost 4 bases and J lost 1, with 14 bases in between. This CDR3 is built from 15 residues. Germline CDR1 SNHLY, CDR2 FYNNEI. The CDR3 nucleotides are TGTGCCAGCAGTGGAGGGGGGGACCGATCCTACGAGCAGTACTTC. As protein: CASSGGGDRSYEQYF.

This chain links TRBV29-1 with TRBJ2-2; no clear D. Germline values: CDR1 SQVTM, CDR2 ANQGSEA. This CDR3 region has 10 residues. Trimming shortened V by 7 bases and J by 6 bases, and 6 bases separated the two germline ends. The CDR3 sequence is CSARAGELFF. Written as DNA, the CDR3 is TGCAGCGCCCGAGCCGGGGAGCTGTTTTTT.

This rearrangement joins TRBV10-3 to TRBJ2-5; a possible D gene is TRBD1 (5 bases). V was cut by 7 bases and J by 3 bases, with 15 bases left in between. The CDR3 spans 14 residues. Germline CDR1 and CDR2: ENHRY and SYGVKD. CDR3 residues: CAINNRGSEETQYF. CDR3 bases: TGTGCCATCAATAATAGGGGATCCGAAGAGACCCAGTACTTC.

V usage is TRBV6-5 and J usage is TRBJ1-4; D uncertain. CDR3 length equals 13 residues. The V gene lost 8 bases and the J gene lost 8 bases, with 15 bases spanning the gap. From germline, CDR1 is MNHEY and CDR2 SVGAGI. CDR3 in DNA: TGTGCCAGCGGCGTGAGGGCTGGAGAAAAACTGTTTTTT. Its protein is CASGVRAGEKLFF.

This clone was recorded only once. V is TRBV30 and J is TRBJ1-1; D is undetermined. The length of the CDR3 is 14 residues. Trimming pared 0 bases from V and 6 bases from J, leaving 14 bases between. Germline-derived CDR1 and CDR2 are GTSNPN and SVGIG (reference sequence). CDR3 amino acids: CAWSVRGTPPEAFF. Here the CDR3 DNA reads TGTGCCTGGAGTGTACGAGGAACCCCACCTGAAGCTTTCTTT.

The J gene is TRBJ1-3, the V gene TRBV15; possible D gene TRBD1, 5 bases. Trimming pared 0 bases from V and 0 bases from J, leaving 12 bases between. CDR1 is LNHNV and CDR2 is YYDKDF in the germline V gene (reference sequence). The CDR3 is 17 amino acids. In DNA form, the CDR3 reads TGTGCCACCAGCAGAGAGGCCCAGGGCTTCTCTGGAAACACCATATATTTT. Protein: CATSREAQGFSGNTIYF.

The chain links TRBV4-2 to TRBJ1-2; 7 bases map to TRBD1. The CDR3 extends over 16 amino acids. The V and J ends lost 0 bases and 4 bases, in that order; junction bases with no gene match: 8. The germline CDR1 and CDR2 sequences are LGHNA and YNFKEQ. The CDR3 loop reads CASSQDEGQLIYGYTF. For the CDR3, the DNA is TGTGCCAGCAGCCAAGATGAGGGACAGCTAATCTATGGCTACACCTTC.

This rearrangement joins TRBV2 to TRBJ2-1, with a weak D call TRBD2 (5 bases). The CDR3 spans 10 residues. Germline CDR1 is SNHLY and CDR2 is FYNNEI. V shed 8 bases and J shed 9 bases, with 8 bases lying between them. CDR3 protein: CASVAGEQFF. The CDR3 DNA is TGTGCCAGCGTGGCGGGTGAGCAGTTCTTC.

The chain carries TRBV19 and TRBJ2-1, with D maybe TRBD2 (5 bases). Trimming stripped 8 bases from V and 2 bases from J, with 13 bases between. CDR3 length equals 14 residues. The germline V gene encodes CDR1 LNHDA and CDR2 SQIVND (reference sequence). Here the CDR3 DNA reads TGTGCCAGTCGAGTCGGGAATACCTACAATGAGCAGTTCTTC. Translated, it gives CASRVGNTYNEQFF.

V and J are TRBV5-4 and TRBJ1-1; 8 nucleotides agree with TRBD1. The CDR3 loop spans 16 amino acids. V trimming: 5 bases; J trimming: 1 base; junction bases outside the gene matches: 10. Germline V gene lookup returns CDR1 SGHNT and CDR2 YYREEE (reference sequence). CDR3 amino acids: CASSRTGIVGNTEAFF. CDR3 DNA: TGTGCCAGCAGTCGGACAGGGATCGTTGGGAACACTGAAGCTTTCTTT. Filled out from reference TRBV5-4 and TRBJ1-1, the complete variable domain reads ETGVTQSPTHLIKTRGQQVTLRCSSQSGHNTVSWYQQALGQGPQFIFQYYREEENGRGNFPPRFSGLQFPNYSSELNVNALELDDSALYLCASSRTGIVGNTEAFFGQGTRLTVV.

The chain is built from TRBV19 and TRBJ1-3; TRBD1 matches at 9 bases. V was clipped by 7 bases and J by 4 bases; unmatched bases: 5. The germline V gene has CDR1 LNHDA and CDR2 SQIVND (reference sequence). The CDR3 is made up of 14 amino acids. The CDR3 coding sequence is TGTGCCAGTATCGAGGACAGGGGAGGAAACACCATATATTTT. Translation gives CASIEDRGGNTIYF. Based on the CDR3 plus reference TRBV19 and TRBJ1-3, the full variable domain is DGGITQSPKYLFRKEGQNVTLSCEQNLNHDAMYWYRQDPGQGLRLIYYSQIVNDFQKGDIAEGYSVSREKKESFPLTVTSAQKNPTAFYLCASIEDRGGNTIYFGEGSWLTVV.

In this sample, this clone turned up once. The chain uses TRBV6-1 and TRBJ2-1; D may be TRBD1 (6 bases). The CDR3 covers 13 residues. V lost 7 bases and J lost 4, with 11 bases in between. The germline CDR1 and CDR2 sequences are MNHNS and SASEGT. CDR3 protein: CASKPRGYNEQFF. For the CDR3, the DNA is TGTGCCAGCAAGCCCAGGGGTTACAATGAGCAGTTCTTC.

The rearrangement uses TRBV7-6 and TRBJ1-5, with D possibly matching TRBD1 (5 bases). The V gene lost 0 bases and the J gene lost 3 bases, with 15 bases spanning the gap. The germline gives CDR1 SGHVS, CDR2 FNYEAQ. The CDR3 runs 17 residues. DNA for the CDR3: TGTGCCAGCAGCTTAGCGTCAGACAGATTGGACAATCAGCCCCAGCATTTT. It encodes CASSLASDRLDNQPQHF.

V usage is TRBV16 and J usage is TRBJ2-7; 9 positions match TRBD1. The CDR3 sequence is 15 residues long. Germline CDR1 and CDR2: KGHSY and FQNENV. With 7 bases clipped from V and 2 bases from J, the junction kept 9 bases outside the gene matches. CDR3 residues: CASTTRDRAAYEQYF. The CDR3 coding sequence is TGTGCCAGCACCACTAGGGACAGGGCCGCCTACGAGCAGTACTTC.